A selection of T cell receptor beta chains follows, all from one sample in a study of CD8+ T cells in alopecia areata. The method was immunoSEQ multiplex PCR; TCRdb's version includes in-frame clones alone and lacks a portion of them. The sample yields roughly 200,000 clones, about 60% seen once. The material was CD8+ T cells sorted from blood, obtained at week 24, from a patient treated with tofacitinib. These receptor sequences come from a human donor with alopecia areata. Each CDR3 is given with its conserved first and last residue. Fields, in order: D gene, clone size, J gene, V gene, CDR3 DNA, CDR3 protein. A D gene is named only where the DNA matches it firmly. Rows may omit the clone size; those that give it use once, few, many or a size class.

>NA|few|TRBJ1-1|TRBV2
TGTGCCAGCACTTCAGCGGACACTGAAGCTTTCTTT
CASTSADTEAFF
>TRBD1|NA|TRBJ1-2|TRBV19
TGTGCCAGTAGTATAGACAAACGGACAGGGGGCTACTATGGCTACACCTTC
CASSIDKRTGGYYGYTF
>TRBD2|NA|TRBJ2-3|TRBV5-1
TGCGCCAGCAGGCTCATAAGCGGGGGGCCCCGATACACAGATACGCAGTATTTT
CASRLISGGPRYTDTQYF
>NA|few|TRBJ2-3|TRBV27
TGTGCCAGCAGTTTAGGACTATCGGCAGATACGCAGTATTTT
CASSLGLSADTQYF
>TRBD1|few|TRBJ1-4|TRBV29-1
TGCAGCGTTCGACAGGGAGTGGAGGAAAAACTGTTTTTT
CSVRQGVEEKLFF
>NA|few|TRBJ2-5|TRBV13
TGTGCCAGCAGCTTAGGGGACCGGGTTCAAGAGACCCAGTACTTC
CASSLGDRVQETQYF
>TRBD1|NA|TRBJ1-2|TRBV2
TGTGCCAGCCCTCGACCCCCGGGACAGGGCCAGGATGGCTACACCTTC
CASPRPPGQGQDGYTF
>NA|NA|TRBJ2-3|TRBV7-2
TGTGCCAGCAGCTTAGGTGTATTGGCCCCAGATACGCAGTATTTT
CASSLGVLAPDTQYF
>NA|few|TRBJ1-2|TRBV9
TGTGCCAGCAGCGCCGTAGTACCAGCTAACTATGGCTACACCTTC
CASSAVVPANYGYTF
>NA|few|TRBJ2-1|TRBV29-1
TGCAGCACCCGAGGTCGGGTGCTAGCGCCCAATGAGCAGTTCTTC
CSTRGRVLAPNEQFF
>NA|NA|TRBJ2-7|TRBV5-1
TGCGCCAGCAGCTCCGACGGGGGCGAGCAGTACTTC
CASSSDGGEQYF
>NA|NA|TRBJ2-3|TRBV5-1
TGCGCCAGCAGCTTGGACGAGATGTTTGGCACAGATACGCAGTATTTT
CASSLDEMFGTDTQYF
>NA|NA|TRBJ1-5|TRBV2
TGTGCCAGCAGTCCCAGGGTTGACAATCAGCCCCAGCATTTT
CASSPRVDNQPQHF
>TRBD1|once|TRBJ2-7|TRBV30
TGTGCCTGGACCACCGGGACAGGGTCCTACGAGCAGTACTTC
CAWTTGTGSYEQYF
>NA|NA|TRBJ2-7|TRBV30
TGTGCCTGGAAAGGGGCCAACGAGCAGTACTTC
CAWKGANEQYF
>TRBD1|NA|TRBJ2-1|TRBV12-5
TGTGCTAGTGGTTTGGTCAAGACAGGGGGAGCCTACAATGAGCAGTTCTTC
CASGLVKTGGAYNEQFF
>NA|NA|TRBJ1-5|TRBV5-6
TGTGCCAGCAGCCCCGCCGGGCAGCCCCAGCATTTT
CASSPAGQPQHF
>TRBD1|NA|TRBJ1-2|TRBV4-2
TGTGCCAGCAGCCAAGAAGACAGGGGGCAGAAGTATGGCTACACCTTC
CASSQEDRGQKYGYTF
>NA|NA|TRBJ2-7|TRBV5-6
TGTGCCAGCAGGAAAGACAGGAAGAACTACGAGCAGTACTTC
CASRKDRKNYEQYF
>NA|NA|TRBJ2-3|TRBV2
TGTGCCAGCAGTGAGCCTCTAATCCCCCTTTACACAGATACGCAGTATTTT
CASSEPLIPLYTDTQYF
>NA|NA|TRBJ2-1|TRBV6-6
TGTGCCAGCAGGGAGGGTGGGAGTGAGCAGTTCTTC
CASREGGSEQFF
>TRBD2|few|TRBJ2-7|TRBV5-6
TGTGCCAGCAGCTTGGAAAGCGGGGTAAGCTCCTACGAGCAGTACTTC
CASSLESGVSSYEQYF
>NA|NA|TRBJ2-7|TRBV25-1
TGTGCCAGCAGTGAATATAACGACTACGAGCAGTACTTC
CASSEYNDYEQYF
>NA|few|TRBJ2-4|TRBV4-1
TGCGCCAGCAGCCAACGGTCAGCCAAAAACATTCAGTACTTC
CASSQRSAKNIQYF
>NA|NA|TRBJ1-1|TRBV10-3
TGTGCCATCGGGGCCTGGAACACTGAAGCTTTCTTT
CAIGAWNTEAFF
>TRBD2|NA|TRBJ2-1|TRBV7-2
TGTGCCAGCAGCCAGGCGGGAGGCGGTGGGTCTCAGTTCTTC
CASSQAGGGGSQFF
>NA|few|TRBJ2-7|TRBV2
TGTGCCAGCAGTCGGACCGAAACCTACGAGCAGTACTTC
CASSRTETYEQYF
>NA|NA|TRBJ2-3|TRBV27
TGTGCCAGCAGTGGGGGGCTAGGGAGCACAGATACGCAGTATTTT
CASSGGLGSTDTQYF
>NA|NA|TRBJ1-2|TRBV9
TGTGCCAGCAGCGTAGAGGGCTATGGCTACACCTTC
CASSVEGYGYTF
>NA|NA|TRBJ2-7|TRBV30
TGTGCCTGGAGTGTACGTTATGGGGGCGAGCAGTACTTC
CAWSVRYGGEQYF
>TRBD1|NA|TRBJ1-6|TRBV6-5
TGTGCCAGCAGTTCTCCCCGGACAGGGAGAAATTCACCCCTCCACTTT
CASSSPRTGRNSPLHF
>TRBD1|NA|TRBJ2-7|TRBV27
TGTGCCAGCAGTTTTCTTGGGGTAGACAGGGGCGAGCAGTACTTC
CASSFLGVDRGEQYF
>NA|few|TRBJ1-1|TRBV5-6
TGTGCCAGCAGCTTGGTTTCAGGCACTGAAGCTTTCTTT
CASSLVSGTEAFF
>TRBD1|NA|TRBJ1-6|TRBV9
TGTGCCAGCAGCCCAGGGGGTTTGGATTCACCCCTCCACTTT
CASSPGGLDSPLHF
>NA|few|TRBJ1-2|TRBV2
TGTGCCAGCAGTGATGGAGGGGAGGTAGTCTTTGGCTACACCTTC
CASSDGGEVVFGYTF
>NA|NA|TRBJ2-7|TRBV13
TGTGCCAGCAGATCCGAGGGAGACGAGCAGTACTTC
CASRSEGDEQYF
>NA|NA|TRBJ1-1|TRBV27
TGTGCCAGCAAACAAAGCCGGGGGGCGAAGATGAAAGCTTTCTTT
CASKQSRGAKMKAFF
>NA|NA|TRBJ1-5|TRBV5-1
TGCGCCAGCAGCCCCGACAGGTCGGGTCAGCCCCAGCATTTT
CASSPDRSGQPQHF
>TRBD2|NA|TRBJ2-3|TRBV30
TGTGCCTACGAACTAGCGGGGCGGGCGACAGATACGCAGTATTTT
CAYELAGRATDTQYF
>NA|NA|TRBJ1-1|TRBV9
TGTGCCAGCAGCGTTATCGCCACGCCGGACTCTGAAGCTTTCTTT
CASSVIATPDSEAFF
>NA|NA|TRBJ1-2|TRBV5-4
TGTGCCAGCAGCCACCTACCACGGGTAATCTATGGCTACACCTTC
CASSHLPRVIYGYTF
>TRBD1|NA|TRBJ2-7|TRBV15
TGTGCCACCAGCAGAGATACCCACCCCCGGACAGGACGAGGGGTCTACGAGCAGTACTTC
CATSRDTHPRTGRGVYEQYF
>NA|NA|TRBJ2-2|TRBV4-2
TGTGCCAGCACCACTAGCATTGGGGCCGGGGAGCTGTTTTTT
CASTTSIGAGELFF
>TRBD1|NA|TRBJ1-6|TRBV10-3
TGTGCCATCAGACCCGGGACAGGGGATTCACCCCTCCACTTT
CAIRPGTGDSPLHF
>NA|NA|TRBJ2-7|TRBV4-1
TGCGCCAGCAGCCAAGATTCAGCGGTACGCTACGAGCAGTACTTC
CASSQDSAVRYEQYF
>NA|NA|TRBJ1-1|TRBV5-6
TGTGCCAGCAGCGCCGGGTGGCTCACTGAAGCTTTCTTT
CASSAGWLTEAFF
>TRBD1|few|TRBJ2-7|TRBV4-1
TGCGCCAGCAGCCAAGGGGACAGGGGATACGAGCAGTACTTC
CASSQGDRGYEQYF
>NA|medium-sized|TRBJ2-1|TRBV2
TGTGCCAGCAGCCTCAGTGGGGGGAATGAGCAGTTCTTC
CASSLSGGNEQFF
>NA|NA|TRBJ2-1|TRBV29-1
TGCAGCGTCGCGGGGCCCACGCCCAATGAGCAGTTCTTC
CSVAGPTPNEQFF
>TRBD2|NA|TRBJ2-1|TRBV5-1
TGCGCCAGCAGCTTGATCGGGCTAGCGGGGGCCAATGAGCAGTTCTTC
CASSLIGLAGANEQFF
>NA|NA|TRBJ1-4|TRBV2
TGTGCCAGCAGGTCACAGGGAGGTGGTAATGAAAAACTGTTTTTT
CASRSQGGGNEKLFF
>NA|NA|TRBJ1-2|TRBV6-1
TGTGCCAGCAGTGAAGTAGTCCAGATGGTCTATGGCTACACCTTC
CASSEVVQMVYGYTF
>TRBD2|once|TRBJ2-7|TRBV27
TGTGCCAGCAGGGGCGGCGGGGGTGGGTACGAGCAGTACTTC
CASRGGGGGYEQYF